Presented here are 18 T cell receptor beta chains from one specimen sequenced in a study of human T cells and chemical hapten exposure. The time point here: pre-sensitization, week 0. The treatment was: therapeutic diphenylcyclopropenone sensitization with weekly scalp DPC. TCRdb analysed the RACE reads with MiXCR anew, one entry per CDR3 protein. The profile shows over 300,000 distinct CDR3 sequences, about 5.1% of them singletons. Specimen: whole blood, collected in connection with sensitization to the hapten diphenylcyclopropenone (DPC). Receptor source: a woman aged 50 to 60 with alopecia areata. Some clones in this sample may be carry-over from other donors' samples.

In this sample, this clonotype turned up many times. The V call is TRBV14, the J call TRBJ1-2; D unresolved. The CDR3 runs to 12 residues. Trimming removed 1 base from V and 4 bases from J, with 4 bases in between. Germline V gene sequence: CDR1 SGHDN, CDR2 FVKESK. CDR3: CASSQAVYGYTF. CDR3 coding DNA: TGTGCCAGCAGCCAAGCAGTCTATGGCTACACCTTC.

V usage is TRBV19 and J usage is TRBJ2-5; a weak D match, TRBD2 (5 bases). V was clipped by 3 bases and J by 4 bases, with 15 bases between them. Germline lookup yields CDR1 LNHDA and CDR2 SQIVND (reference sequence). The CDR3 extends over 15 amino acids. This CDR3 reads CASSIRGGEPETQYF. CDR3 DNA: TGTGCCAGTAGTATCCGGGGTGGAGAACCAGAGACCCAGTACTTC.

The chain uses TRBV2 and TRBJ2-6; tentatively, D is TRBD1 (7 bases). CDR1 SNHLY and CDR2 FYNNEI come from the germline V gene. V was pared by 4 bases and J by 0 bases, with 10 bases between. The CDR3 extends over 16 amino acids. The CDR3 DNA sequence: TGTGCCAGCAGTGTGCAGGGGGGCTCTGGGGCCAACGTCCTGACTTTC. Translation gives CASSVQGGSGANVLTF.

In this sample, this clonotype turned up many times. The J gene is TRBJ2-7, the V gene TRBV13; D is perhaps TRBD2 (6 bases). V dropped 4 bases and J dropped 4 bases, with 11 bases sitting between them. Germline V gives CDR1 PRHDT, CDR2 FYEKMQ (reference sequence). The CDR3 spans 13 residues. CDR3 region: CASSSGLVYEQYF. DNA of the CDR3: TGTGCCAGCAGCTCGGGACTGGTGTACGAGCAGTACTTC.

This clonotype came up a few times. The V call is TRBV11-2, the J call TRBJ1-1; D uncertain. The CDR3 length is 15 residues. The V gene's germline CDR1 is SGHAT and CDR2 FQNNGV. V was trimmed by 3 bases and J by 1 base, leaving 12 bases between them. CDR3 amino acids: CASSLGGGWNTEAFF. The CDR3 DNA reads TGTGCCAGCAGCTTGGGTGGAGGCTGGAACACTGAAGCTTTCTTT.

This clonotype was counted a few times. The chain is built from TRBV2 and TRBJ2-4, with a weak D call TRBD1 (6 bases). V gave up 7 bases and J gave up 0 bases, with 10 bases separating them. The CDR3 extends over 14 amino acids. Per the germline V gene, CDR1 is SNHLY and CDR2 is FYNNEI. CDR3 region: CASKGELAKNIQYF. CDR3 bases: TGTGCCAGCAAGGGGGAACTAGCCAAAAACATTCAGTACTTC.

The chain links TRBV29-1 to TRBJ2-5; either TRBD1 or TRBD2 may supply D (5 bases each). The CDR3 spans 15 residues. Trimming pared 1 base from V and 7 bases from J, leaving 19 bases between. The germline V gene has CDR1 SQVTM and CDR2 ANQGSEA. Here the CDR3 DNA reads TGCAGCGTTGAAGTAGGGGACGGAAGGATAGGGACCCAGTACTTC. Its translation: CSVEVGDGRIGTQYF. Looking up the rest from reference TRBV29-1 and TRBJ2-5 gives the full variable domain: SAVISQKPSRDICQRGTSLTIQCQVDSQVTMMFWYRQQPGQSLTLIATANQGSEATYESGFVIDKFPISRPNLTFSTLTVSNMSPEDSSIYLCSVEVGDGRIGTQYFGPGTRLLVL.

A few counts support this clonotype. The rearrangement joins TRBV27 to TRBJ2-7, with D possibly being TRBD2 (7 bases). Germline values: CDR1 MNHEY, CDR2 SMNVEV (reference sequence). This CDR3 spans 13 amino acids. V lost 8 bases and J lost 5, with 16 bases in between. Here the CDR3 reads CASSVGGPHEQYF. The CDR3 DNA follows: TGTGCCAGCTCCGTCGGGGGGCCCCACGAGCAGTACTTC.

The rearrangement uses TRBV4-2 and TRBJ2-1, with no clear D. Between the trimmed V and J ends, which lost 1 base and 9 bases, there was a span of 13 bases. The CDR3 extends over 14 amino acids. Germline V gene data show CDR1 as LGHNA and CDR2 as YNFKEQ. As DNA, the CDR3 is TGTGCCAGCAGCCAAGCCGCCTCGGACGGTGAGCAGTTCTTC. Translation gives CASSQAASDGEQFF.

The sample holds a few counts of this clonotype. This chain connects TRBV29-1 to TRBJ1-1; 10 bases map to TRBD1. V dropped 6 bases and J dropped 8; count of bases not matched to a gene: 12. Germline V gene data show CDR1 as SQVTM and CDR2 as ANQGSEA. The CDR3 runs to 14 residues. The CDR3 region has the DNA TGCAGCGTCCTTCCCCCGGGACAGGGGCCGGAAGCTTTCTTT. Protein: CSVLPPGQGPEAFF.

This clonotype was detected many times. CDR3 in DNA: TGTGCCAGCTGGTTTAGCGGGAGGCCCTACAATGAGCAGTTCTTC. Protein sequence: CASWFSGRPYNEQFF. The gene calls are TRBV21-1 and TRBJ2-1; the table's D call of TRBD2 was not tested on the DNA. TRBV21-1 is a listed pseudogene. The CDR3 consists of 15 residues.

This clonotype was found a few times. The chain uses TRBV30 and TRBJ2-1, with D possibly TRBD2 on 7 matching bases. Trimming took 0 bases from V and 8 from J, leaving 17 bases between them. The CDR3 runs 15 residues. Germline V gene data show CDR1 as GTSNPN and CDR2 as SVGIG (reference sequence). DNA of the CDR3: TGTGCCTGGAGTGTAGGGGGGGTTTCTGGAGATGAGCAGTTCTTC. It translates to CAWSVGGVSGDEQFF.

This clonotype was picked up many times. The genes are TRBV19 and TRBJ2-3, with D perhaps matching TRBD2 (7 bases). Germline CDR1 is LNHDA and CDR2 is SQIVND (reference sequence). Trimming removed 8 bases from V and 3 bases from J, with 12 bases in between. The CDR3 has 13 residues. The CDR3 DNA is TGTGCCAGTGGTAAGGGGGGGACAGATACGCAGTATTTT. Its protein product is CASGKGGTDTQYF.

The table lists this clonotype with a few counts. This sequence joins TRBV6-5 and TRBJ1-1, with D uncertain. Germline values: CDR1 MNHEY, CDR2 SVGAGI. The ends were cut back, 8 bases at V and 5 bases at J, with 12 bases in the middle. This CDR3 contains 12 residues. The CDR3 DNA is TGTGCCAGCCAGCGCTGGGGAACTGAAGCTTTCTTT. Translating gives CASQRWGTEAFF.

This clonotype was counted many times. The V gene is TRBV9, the J gene TRBJ1-4, with TRBD1 as a possible D gene (5 bases). The germline CDR1 and CDR2 sequences are SGDLS and YYNGEE. The V and J ends lost 3 bases and 3 bases respectively, with 12 bases between them. This CDR3 has 15 amino acids. The CDR3 nucleotides read TGTGCCAGCAGCGCGACAACAGGATCTAATGAAAAACTGTTTTTT. Residues: CASSATTGSNEKLFF.

This clonotype appeared many times. Sequence at one end of the junction differs from germline and may be a read error. The V gene is TRBV5-1, the J gene TRBJ2-3; D not resolved. The germline CDR1 and CDR2 sequences are SGHRS and YFSETQ. This CDR3 contains 13 residues. This chain's CDR3 is CASSLDHTDTQYF. CDR3 DNA sequence: TGTGCCAGCAGCTTGGACCACACAGATACGCAGTATTTT.

The chain has TRBV7-2 and TRBJ2-1, with TRBD2 as a possible D gene (5 bases). Germline CDR1 SGHTA, CDR2 FQGNSA. Trimming pared 5 bases from V and 4 bases from J, leaving 12 bases between. The CDR3 is made up of 14 amino acids. CDR3 bases: TGTGCCAGCAGCAGAGGGTTCTTTTACAATGAGCAGTTCTTC. This gives the protein CASSRGFFYNEQFF. The full variable domain, rest sourced from reference TRBV7-2 and TRBJ2-1, is GAGVSQSPSNKVTEKGKDVELRCDPISGHTALYWYRQSLGQGLEFLIYFQGNSAPDKSGLPSDRFSAERTGGSVSTLTIQRTQQEDSAVYLCASSRGFFYNEQFFGPGTRLTVL.

CDR3 region: CAIRTLTDTQYF. As DNA, the CDR3 is TGTGCCATCCGTACCCTGACAGATACGCAGTATTTT. This chain uses TRBV10-3 with TRBJ2-3; no clear D gene. The germline gives CDR1 ENHRY, CDR2 SYGVKD. The CDR3 runs to 12 residues. V dropped 8 bases and J dropped 3 bases, with 9 bases sitting between them.